A single T cell receptor beta chain is shown here with its context. Its antigen is still unknown. These data originate in a study of CD8 T cells in Susac syndrome. Study context: When their blood was taken, the Susac syndrome patients had either not yet had any therapy, were taking corticosteroids, or were taking intravenous immunoglobulin alone.

Study results and caveats: The authors acknowledged that their TCR sequencing and HLA analysis involved a relatively small number of individuals.

The CDR3 runs to 14 residues. V shed 4 bases, J shed 6 bases, and the junction held 7 bases outside the gene matches. Germline V gene lookup returns CDR1 SQVTM and CDR2 ANQGSEA. The authors reverse transcribed roughly 0.5 to 1 ug RNA with random hexamers. The amplification used immunoSEQ multiplex PCR on TCR beta CDR3; it spanned 54 Vbeta and 13 Jbeta. TCRdb redid the calling of the immunoSEQ multiplex PCR reads with MiXCR, one entry per CDR3 protein. Of approximately 150,000 distinct CDR3 sequences in the sample, approximately 94% were seen once. The TCR sequence derives from a human donor with Susac syndrome. Specimen: CD4+ T cells from PBMCs. V and J are TRBV29-1 and TRBJ2-1; 9 nucleotides agree with TRBD1. As DNA, the CDR3 is TGCAGCGTTGCCGACGGGACAGGGCTCAATGAGCAGTTCTTC. Translating gives CSVADGTGLNEQFF.